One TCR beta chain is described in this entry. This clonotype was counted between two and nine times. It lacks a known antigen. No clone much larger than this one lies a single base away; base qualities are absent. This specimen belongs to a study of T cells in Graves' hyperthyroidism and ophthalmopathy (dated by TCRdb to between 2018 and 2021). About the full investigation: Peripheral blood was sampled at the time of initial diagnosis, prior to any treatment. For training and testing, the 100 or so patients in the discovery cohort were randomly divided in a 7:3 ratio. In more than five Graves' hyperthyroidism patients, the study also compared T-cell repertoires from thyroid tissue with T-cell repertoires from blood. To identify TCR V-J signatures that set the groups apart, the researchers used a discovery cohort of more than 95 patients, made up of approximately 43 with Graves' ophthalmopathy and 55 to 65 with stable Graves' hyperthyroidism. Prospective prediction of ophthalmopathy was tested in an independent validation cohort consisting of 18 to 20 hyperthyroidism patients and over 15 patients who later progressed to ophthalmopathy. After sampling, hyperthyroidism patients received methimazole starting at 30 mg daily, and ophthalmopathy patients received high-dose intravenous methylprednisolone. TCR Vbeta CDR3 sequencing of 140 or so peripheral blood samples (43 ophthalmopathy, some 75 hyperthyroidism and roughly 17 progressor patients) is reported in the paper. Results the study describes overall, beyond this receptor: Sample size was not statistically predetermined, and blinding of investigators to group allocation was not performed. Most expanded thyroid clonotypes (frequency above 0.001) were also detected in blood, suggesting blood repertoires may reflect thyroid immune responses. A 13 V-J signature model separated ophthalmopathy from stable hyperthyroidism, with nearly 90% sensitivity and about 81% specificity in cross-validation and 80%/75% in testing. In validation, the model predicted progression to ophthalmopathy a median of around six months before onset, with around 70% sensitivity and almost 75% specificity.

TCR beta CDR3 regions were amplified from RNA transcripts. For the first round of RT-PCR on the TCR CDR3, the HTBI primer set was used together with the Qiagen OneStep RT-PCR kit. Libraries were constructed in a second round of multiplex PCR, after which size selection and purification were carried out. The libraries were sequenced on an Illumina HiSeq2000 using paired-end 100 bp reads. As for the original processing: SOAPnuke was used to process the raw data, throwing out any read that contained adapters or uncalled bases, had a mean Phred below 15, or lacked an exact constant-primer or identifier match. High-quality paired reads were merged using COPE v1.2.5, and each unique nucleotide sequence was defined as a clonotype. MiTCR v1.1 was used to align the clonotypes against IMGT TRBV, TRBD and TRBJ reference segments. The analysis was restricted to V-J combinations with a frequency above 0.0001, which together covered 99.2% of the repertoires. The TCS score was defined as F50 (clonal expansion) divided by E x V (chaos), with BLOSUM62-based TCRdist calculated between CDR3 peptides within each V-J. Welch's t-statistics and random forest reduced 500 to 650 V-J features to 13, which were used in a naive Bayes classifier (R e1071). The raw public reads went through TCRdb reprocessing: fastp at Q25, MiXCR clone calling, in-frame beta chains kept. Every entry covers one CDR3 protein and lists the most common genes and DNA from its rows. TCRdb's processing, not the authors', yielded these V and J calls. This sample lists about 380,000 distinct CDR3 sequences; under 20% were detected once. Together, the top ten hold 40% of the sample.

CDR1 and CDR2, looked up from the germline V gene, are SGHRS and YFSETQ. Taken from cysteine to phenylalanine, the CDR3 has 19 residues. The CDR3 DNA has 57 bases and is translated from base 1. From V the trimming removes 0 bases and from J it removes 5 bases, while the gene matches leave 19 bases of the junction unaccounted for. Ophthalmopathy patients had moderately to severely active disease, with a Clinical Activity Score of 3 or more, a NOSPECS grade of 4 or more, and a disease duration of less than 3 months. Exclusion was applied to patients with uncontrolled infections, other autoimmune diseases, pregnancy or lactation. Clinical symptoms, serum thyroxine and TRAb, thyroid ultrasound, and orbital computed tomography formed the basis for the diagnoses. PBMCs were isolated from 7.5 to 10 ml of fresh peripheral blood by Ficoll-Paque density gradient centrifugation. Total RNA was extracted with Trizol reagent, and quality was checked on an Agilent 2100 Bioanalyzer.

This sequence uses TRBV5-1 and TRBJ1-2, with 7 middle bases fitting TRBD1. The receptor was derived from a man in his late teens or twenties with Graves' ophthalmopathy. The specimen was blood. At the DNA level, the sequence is TGCGCCAGCAGCTTGGGGGGACAGTACAACATAAGACTTTCTTATGGCTACACCTTC. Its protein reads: CASSLGGQYNIRLSYGYTF.